Below are 32 T cell receptor beta chains sequenced from a single sample in a study of identical twins. Using its own MiXCR run on the 5' RACE reads, TCRdb lists one record per CDR3 protein. The sample has hundreds of thousands of distinct CDR3 sequences; approximately 18% are singletons. The data were also submitted as part of a second study, on T cells expressing NK-cell markers.

Sequencing was performed on PBMCs. These receptors were collected from a woman under 30 in good health.

This clonotype was counted only a few times. CDR3 protein: CASSVGTGGWNEQFF. In DNA form, the CDR3 reads TGTGCCAGCAGCGTCGGGACAGGGGGGTGGAATGAGCAGTTCTTC. J is TRBJ2-1 and V is TRBV6-1; 11 bases line up with TRBD1. The length of the CDR3 is 15 residues. The ends lost 6 bases at V and 7 bases at J; junction bases unmatched: 8. The germline gives CDR1 MNHNS, CDR2 SASEGT.

The chain recombines TRBV7-9 with TRBJ2-5; TRBD1 aligns across 7 bases. With V trimmed by 5 bases and J by 2 bases, 8 bases remained unmatched. There are 15 residues in the CDR3. Germline values: CDR1 SEHNR, CDR2 FQNEAQ (reference sequence). CDR3 nucleotides: TGTGCCAGCAGCCCTGGTAGGGGGCGGCAAGAGACCCAGTACTTC. It is translated as CASSPGRGRQETQYF.

Only a few counts were recorded for this clonotype. This chain links TRBV7-3 with TRBJ2-7, with 10 bases that match TRBD1. The CDR3 is 13 residues long. In germline, CDR1 is SGHTA, CDR2 FQGTGA. V was pared by 7 bases and J by 5 bases, with 5 bases of the junction left unmatched. The CDR3 reads CASTLTGGDEQYF. The CDR3 DNA sequence: TGTGCCAGCACCTTGACAGGGGGCGACGAGCAGTACTTC.

In its sample, this clonotype was seen a few times. The chain has TRBV6-1 and TRBJ2-7; D gene uncertain. V lost 2 bases and J lost 0, with 5 bases in between. This CDR3 is 13 amino acids long. The V gene's germline CDR1 is MNHNS and CDR2 SASEGT. CDR3 protein: CASSESVSYEQYF. The CDR3 bases are TGTGCCAGCAGTGAAAGTGTCTCCTACGAGCAGTACTTC.

At least ten counts were recorded for this clonotype. The genes are TRBV10-3 and TRBJ2-7; 10 nucleotides align to TRBD1. The germline V gene encodes CDR1 ENHRY and CDR2 SYGVKD. The CDR3 is 14 amino acids. V lost 6 bases, J lost 3 bases, and 5 bases stayed unmatched. As DNA, the CDR3 is TGTGCCATCAGCGAGACAGGGGGCAGCTACGAGCAGTACTTC. Its translation: CAISETGGSYEQYF.

This clonotype was found a few times. This chain uses TRBV15 with TRBJ1-5; D is uncertain. This CDR3 spans 14 amino acids. V dropped 0 bases and J dropped 6 bases, with 9 bases sitting between them. Germline V gene sequence: CDR1 LNHNV, CDR2 YYDKDF (reference sequence). The CDR3 nucleotides are TGTGCCACCAGCAGAGATCGCGCCGCTCAGCCCCAGCATTTT. Encoded protein: CATSRDRAAQPQHF.

The CDR3 sequence is CARKRGQTAYEQYF. The CDR3, as DNA: TGTGCCAGAAAACGGGGACAGACCGCCTACGAGCAGTACTTC. V and J are TRBV12-3 or TRBV12-4 and TRBJ2-7, with 7 nucleotides matching TRBD1. Losses at the gene ends were 9 bases for V and 2 bases for J; bases not matched to a gene: 10. CDR3 length: 14 amino acids.

The chain is built from TRBV15 and TRBJ1-5; 7 bases agree with TRBD1. Germline V gene sequence: CDR1 LNHNV, CDR2 YYDKDF (reference sequence). V was pared by 0 bases and J by 6 bases, with 5 bases of the junction left unmatched. The CDR3 loop spans 15 amino acids. The CDR3 loop reads CATSRDGGGGQPQHF. CDR3 nucleotides: TGTGCCACCAGCAGAGATGGAGGGGGCGGTCAGCCCCAGCATTTT.

This chain joins TRBV20-1 and TRBJ1-1, with 10 bases fitting TRBD1. V gave up 1 base and J gave up 5 bases; unmatched junction bases: 4. The CDR3 sequence is 14 residues long. Germline V gives CDR1 DFQATT, CDR2 SNEGSKA (reference sequence). CDR3 DNA sequence: TGCAGTGCTAGAGCCGGGACAGGGGAGACTGAAGCTTTCTTT. This sequence encodes CSARAGTGETEAFF.

The chain joins TRBV20-1 to TRBJ2-3; D may be TRBD1 (6 bases). The CDR3 has 15 amino acids. Germline V CDR1 and CDR2: DFQATT, SNEGSKA (reference sequence). V was clipped by 3 bases and J by 1 base, with 14 bases between them. CDR3: CSASLQGRGTDTQYF. CDR3 nucleotide sequence: TGCAGTGCTAGCTTACAGGGCCGGGGCACAGATACGCAGTATTTT.

V usage is TRBV12-3 or TRBV12-4 and J usage is TRBJ2-7; D is perhaps TRBD2 (5 bases). The CDR3 sequence is 14 residues long. V was clipped by 6 bases and J by 2 bases, with 14 bases between them. The CDR3 bases are TGTGCCAGCAGCCCCTGGCTAGCCCCCTACGAGCAGTACTTC. It translates to CASSPWLAPYEQYF.

This clonotype was found a few times. The gene calls are TRBV12-3 or TRBV12-4 and TRBJ2-1; D may be TRBD1 or TRBD2 (5 bases each). V was shortened by 2 bases and J by 4 bases, with 18 bases between the two germline ends. CDR3 length equals 17 residues. The CDR3 reads CASSLPPGTVLYNEQFF. In DNA, the CDR3 is TGTGCCAGCAGTTTACCCCCCGGGACGGTGCTATACAATGAGCAGTTCTTC.

The chain is built from TRBV6-6 and TRBJ1-1, with unresolved D. Trimming took 7 bases from V and 2 from J, leaving 11 bases between them. CDR3 length equals 13 residues. Germline V gene data show CDR1 as MNHNY and CDR2 as SVGAGI (reference sequence). CDR3 amino acids: CASTQRFNTEAFF. The CDR3 DNA sequence: TGTGCCAGCACTCAGCGTTTCAACACTGAAGCTTTCTTT.

The chain uses TRBV20-1 and TRBJ2-7, with D perhaps assigned TRBD1 or TRBD2 (6 bases each). The CDR3 is 15 residues long. From germline, CDR1 is DFQATT and CDR2 SNEGSKA (reference sequence). CDR3 protein: CSARASGEGGYEQYF. The CDR3, as DNA: TGCAGCGCGAGGGCCTCGGGAGAAGGGGGCTACGAGCAGTACTTC.

V and J are TRBV29-1 and TRBJ2-1; D is possibly TRBD2 (7 bases). Trimming took off 6 bases at V and 5 bases at J, with 17 bases between the two ends. The V gene's germline CDR1 is SQVTM and CDR2 ANQGSEA. CDR3 size: 14 residues. The CDR3 DNA sequence: TGCAGCGTGGGGGGGGCGGGGGCGCACAATGAGCAGTTCTTC. Translation gives CSVGGAGAHNEQFF.

This clonotype occurred a few times. V and J are TRBV6-1 and TRBJ2-1, with a weak D call TRBD1 (8 bases). The CDR3 is made up of 14 amino acids. Germline V gene sequence: CDR1 MNHNS, CDR2 SASEGT. V shed 8 bases and J shed 9 bases, with 20 bases lying between them. The DNA of the CDR3 is TGTGCCAGCTGCCGGACTAGTCAGGGGGCTGAGCAGTTCTTC. Amino acid sequence: CASCRTSQGAEQFF.

The chain employs TRBV20-1 and TRBJ1-5; the D gene is possibly TRBD1 (5 bases). This CDR3 has 13 amino acids. Per germline, CDR1 DFQATT and CDR2 SNEGSKA (reference sequence). The V end was cut by 4 bases, the J end by 5 bases, with 12 bases between. CDR3: CSAIRDADQPQHF. The CDR3 nucleotides read TGCAGTGCTATCCGGGACGCCGATCAGCCCCAGCATTTT.

This clonotype appeared a few times. The rearrangement joins TRBV18 to TRBJ2-7, with 7 bases matching TRBD2. V trimming: 0 bases; J trimming: 0 bases; junction bases outside the gene matches: 5. CDR1 and CDR2 from the germline V gene are KGHSH and LQKENI. The CDR3 is 16 amino acids. The CDR3 DNA reads TGTGCCAGCTCACCACCCTGGGGGGGAAGCTCCTACGAGCAGTACTTC. This encodes CASSPPWGGSSYEQYF.

This clonotype was detected ten times or more. The rearrangement links TRBV6-2 or TRBV6-3 to TRBJ1-1; D gene ambiguous. The CDR3 extends over 13 amino acids. Germline loops: CDR1 MNHEY, CDR2 SVGEGT. V was clipped by 3 bases and J by 1 base, with 6 bases between them. CDR3 in amino acids: CASSYTENTEAFF. DNA for the CDR3: TGTGCCAGCAGTTATACAGAGAACACTGAAGCTTTCTTT.

This clonotype appeared many times. The rearrangement joins TRBV5-6 to TRBJ1-1; no clear D. This CDR3 is 11 amino acids long. The V and J ends lost 0 bases and 7 bases respectively, with 4 bases between them. Germline values: CDR1 SGHDT, CDR2 YYEEEE. CDR3 nucleotides: TGTGCCAGCAGCTTGGGGGATGAAGCTTTCTTT. Protein product: CASSLGDEAFF.

V usage is TRBV20-1 and J usage is TRBJ2-1, with TRBD1 matching 7 bases. Germline CDR1 is DFQATT and CDR2 is SNEGSKA (reference sequence). The CDR3 sequence is 13 residues long. V was clipped by 6 bases and J by 8 bases; unmatched bases: 10. The CDR3 sequence is CSAPPTGIDEQFF. The DNA of the CDR3 is TGCAGTGCCCCCCCGACAGGGATCGATGAGCAGTTCTTC.

The table lists this clonotype with many counts. This rearrangement joins TRBV27 to TRBJ2-4; TRBD2 matches at 7 bases. Germline V lookup: CDR1 MNHEY, CDR2 SMNVEV (reference sequence). This CDR3 comprises 16 residues. The V and J ends lost 7 bases and 0 bases, in that order; junction bases with no gene match: 9. CDR3 sequence (DNA): TGTGCCAGCAACTCGGGCGGGAGTGGAGCCAAAAACATTCAGTACTTC. Its protein product is CASNSGGSGAKNIQYF.

This chain links TRBV20-1 with TRBJ2-1; 10 positions match TRBD2. Germline trimming cut 0 bases from V and 2 bases from J; bases unmatched to any gene: 4. Germline CDR1 reads DFQATT; CDR2 reads SNEGSKA (reference sequence). The CDR3 loop spans 16 amino acids. As DNA, the CDR3 is TGCAGTGCTAGAGAGAGCGGACTAGCGGCCTACAATGAGCAGTTCTTC. This translates into CSARESGLAAYNEQFF.

The chain recombines TRBV20-1 with TRBJ1-1, with D maybe TRBD1 (5 bases). This CDR3 has 13 amino acids. V dropped 5 bases and J dropped 2 bases, with 12 bases sitting between them. CDR1 DFQATT and CDR2 SNEGSKA come from the germline V gene (reference sequence). The chain's CDR3 is CSARRQINTEAFF. CDR3 coding DNA: TGCAGTGCTCGCCGACAGATTAACACTGAAGCTTTCTTT.

This chain joins TRBV6-1 and TRBJ1-2; 7 bases align to TRBD1. Trimming removed 8 bases from V and 4 bases from J; junction bases left unmatched: 10. Germline assignment: CDR1 MNHNS and CDR2 SASEGT. CDR3 length equals 14 residues. CDR3 nucleotide sequence: TGTGCCAGCTATAAAGTGGACAGGACCTATGGCTACACCTTC. Its protein is CASYKVDRTYGYTF.

V usage is TRBV5-1 and J usage is TRBJ2-1, with TRBD2 matching 9 bases. The CDR3 extends over 15 amino acids. V was pared by 7 bases and J by 5 bases, with 10 bases of the junction left unmatched. Per germline, CDR1 SGHRS and CDR2 YFSETQ. The CDR3 is CASSNQTSGHNEQFF. The CDR3 nucleotides read TGCGCCAGCTCGAACCAGACTAGCGGCCACAATGAGCAGTTCTTC.

This clonotype has just a few counts. V usage is TRBV5-1 and J usage is TRBJ2-1; D might be TRBD2 (6 bases). Trimming removed 4 bases at V and 7 bases at J, with 15 bases between. The CDR3 covers 14 residues. Germline CDR1 is SGHRS and CDR2 is YFSETQ. The CDR3 DNA sequence: TGCGCCAGCAGCGTCTCTACGGGAGAGAATGAGCAGTTCTTC. Translation gives CASSVSTGENEQFF.

This clonotype was observed a handful of times. The V call is TRBV20-1, the J call TRBJ2-1, with 8 bases matching TRBD2. The CDR3 has 13 residues. CDR1 is DFQATT, CDR2 SNEGSKA, per germline (reference sequence). The trim removed 3 bases at V and 6 bases at J, leaving 4 bases unmatched. The CDR3 spells CSASGGASNEQFF. CDR3 sequence (DNA): TGCAGTGCTAGCGGGGGGGCCTCCAATGAGCAGTTCTTC.

This clonotype was counted at least ten times. The genes are TRBV5-6 and TRBJ2-1; possible D gene TRBD2, 6 bases. The CDR3 runs to 17 residues. In germline, CDR1 is SGHDT, CDR2 YYEEEE. V lost 6 bases to trimming and J lost 1 base, with 20 bases between them. CDR3: CASTLTGGAASYNEQFF. Written as DNA, the CDR3 is TGTGCCAGCACCCTTACCGGGGGAGCGGCTTCCTACAATGAGCAGTTCTTC.

This clonotype was counted only a few times. V gene TRBV6-5 combines with J gene TRBJ1-1; D possibly corresponds to TRBD1 (5 bases). Germline CDR1 reads MNHEY; CDR2 reads SVGAGI. V was trimmed by 2 bases and J by 11 bases, leaving 15 bases between them. There are 13 residues in the CDR3. The chain's CDR3 is CASSYGDGRQAFF. The CDR3 coding sequence is TGTGCCAGCAGTTACGGGGACGGCCGTCAGGCTTTCTTT.

J is TRBJ2-7 and V is TRBV6-2 or TRBV6-3; TRBD2 aligns across 14 bases. Germline V gene sequence: CDR1 MNHEY, CDR2 SVGEGT. The trim removed 2 bases at V and 1 base at J, leaving 16 bases unmatched. The CDR3 has 21 residues. CDR3 sequence: CASSYPLSGLAGENWSYEQYF. In DNA form, the CDR3 reads TGTGCCAGCAGTTACCCCTTATCGGGACTAGCGGGAGAAAATTGGTCCTACGAGCAGTACTTC.

V and J are TRBV27 and TRBJ2-5; 10 positions agree with TRBD2. J gave up 4 bases and V 5 bases, and 10 bases lay outside the gene matches. Per the germline V gene, CDR1 is MNHEY and CDR2 is SMNVEV (reference sequence). The CDR3 runs 16 residues. The CDR3, as DNA: TGTGCCAGCAGTCCCGGGACTAGCGTGAGTGGAGAGACCCAGTACTTC. This gives the protein CASSPGTSVSGETQYF.